These T cell receptor beta chains were read from a single sample in a study of shared clonotypes between healthy human individuals. Clones were read by immunoSEQ multiplex PCR, and TCRdb kept only the in-frame ones, dropping some. The data hold about 2 million clones, with about 95% observed a single time. The specimen was naive CD8+ T cells sorted from blood. Receptors originate from a man younger than 35 in good health. Each CDR3 is given with its conserved first and last residue. Fields, in order: J gene, D gene, V gene, clone size, CDR3 DNA, CDR3 protein. A D gene is named only where the DNA matches it firmly. The size of a clone is reported for some rows only, either as once, few or many, or as a class for expanded clones.

TRBJ1-2 | - | TRBV7-9 | - | TGTGCCAGCAGTATCCGGACAGCGAGTAACTATGGCTACACCTTC | CASSIRTASNYGYTF
TRBJ2-5 | TRBD2 | TRBV27 | once | TGTGCCAGCAGTGTCACACTAGCGGACACACCCCAGTACTTC | CASSVTLADTPQYF
TRBJ2-1 | TRBD2 | TRBV27 | - | TGTGCCAGCAGTTTGACTAGCGGGGGTTACAATGAGCAGTTCTTC | CASSLTSGGYNEQFF
TRBJ2-1 | - | TRBV10-2 | - | TGCGCCAGTAAGACCGCCGTGGGAAATGAGCAGTTCTTC | CASKTAVGNEQFF
TRBJ2-2 | TRBD2 | TRBV5-6 | - | TGTGCCAGCAGCTTGGGGCCGGGACTAGCGTCATTTAACACCGGGGAGCTGTTTTTT | CASSLGPGLASFNTGELFF
TRBJ1-5 | - | TRBV28 | - | TGTGCCAGCAGTTTTCTGCCCCTTAATAGCAATCAGCCCCAGCATTTT | CASSFLPLNSNQPQHF
TRBJ2-5 | TRBD1 | TRBV6-6 | - | TGTGCCAGCAGTACTACAGGGGAACAAGAGACCCAGTACTTC | CASSTTGEQETQYF
TRBJ2-7 | - | TRBV4-1 | - | TGCGCCAGCAGCCACTCAGGACAGTCCTACGAGCAGTACTTC | CASSHSGQSYEQYF
TRBJ2-7 | - | TRBV7-6 | - | TGTGCCAGCAGCTTAGCAGGTTCCCACGAGCAGTACTTC | CASSLAGSHEQYF
TRBJ2-5 | - | TRBV7-3 | - | TGTGCCAGCAGCTTATACGAGACCCAGTACTTC | CASSLYETQYF
TRBJ2-1 | - | TRBV6-5 | - | TGTGCCAGCAGTCCGACAGAATACAATGAGCAGTTCTTC | CASSPTEYNEQFF
TRBJ2-5 | - | TRBV5-4 | once | TGTGCCAGCAGCGGCGTAGAGGGCGGGGAGACCCAGTACTTC | CASSGVEGGETQYF
TRBJ1-1 | - | TRBV13 | - | TGTGCCAGCAGCCTGTCGGGTGAAGCTTTCTTT | CASSLSGEAFF
TRBJ2-1 | - | TRBV19 | - | TGTGCCAGTAGTATTGGGCAGGCCCCAGGGGATGAGCAGTTCTTC | CASSIGQAPGDEQFF
TRBJ2-2 | TRBD1 | TRBV6-5 | - | TGTGCCAGCAGTTGGACAGGGGGCAATTCCGGGGAGCTGTTTTTT | CASSWTGGNSGELFF
TRBJ2-5 | - | TRBV5-8 | - | TGTGCCAGCAGCTTGACTGGGGCTAAAGAGACCCAGTACTTC | CASSLTGAKETQYF
TRBJ1-1 | - | TRBV13 | - | TGTGCCAGCAGCTTTTTTGGGAGAAACACTGAAGCTTTCTTT | CASSFFGRNTEAFF
TRBJ2-3 | - | TRBV6-6 | - | TGTGCCAGCAGTTCATTATCCGGGAGCACAGATACGCAGTATTTT | CASSSLSGSTDTQYF
TRBJ2-5 | - | TRBV6-5 | - | TGTGCCAGCAGTCCTCACCCCATCGGGACCCAGTACTTC | CASSPHPIGTQYF
TRBJ1-3 | - | TRBV4-2 | - | TGTGCCAGCAGCCAAGATCTTTCCGGCTCTGGAAACACCATATATTTT | CASSQDLSGSGNTIYF
TRBJ1-1 | - | TRBV6-5 | - | TGTGCCAGCAGTTACTCGGGCGGAGGTGAAGCTTTCTTT | CASSYSGGGEAFF
TRBJ2-7 | - | TRBV5-6 | once | TGTGCCAGCAGCTTGGGCCCCGAGCAGTACTTC | CASSLGPEQYF
TRBJ1-6 | - | TRBV7-9 | - | TGTGCCAGCAGCTTAGCGGCAGGGTCATCCTCATCACCCCTCCACTTT | CASSLAAGSSSSPLHF
TRBJ1-1 | - | TRBV29-1 | - | TGCAGCGTTGAATGGGGGGGCAGGCCGAACACTGAAGCTTTCTTT | CSVEWGGRPNTEAFF
TRBJ1-6 | TRBD1 | TRBV5-6 | - | TGTGCCAGCAGCCTTAGACAGGGAGCGTTGTCCTATAATTCACCCCTCCACTTT | CASSLRQGALSYNSPLHF